In its sample, the clone carrying this TCR beta chain was seen a few times. Its antigen is not identified. V lost 3 bases, J lost 5 bases, and 4 bases stayed unmatched. The CDR3 runs to 15 residues. Germline V gives CDR1 MDHEN, CDR2 SYDVKM. The data derive from a study of cytomegalovirus exposure and HLA in healthy donors. Background on the study: Early released data comprised about 84 million unique TCRs from HLA-typed donors.

The primer mix had 60 Vbeta and 13 Jbeta primers. The assay was immunoSEQ multiplex PCR, and TCRdb's table has in-frame clones only and misses some. The data contain 100,000 to 120,000 clones, roughly three quarters of them seen just once; the ten biggest clones take up roughly 6%. Study results and caveats: Later, an analysis found that common viral pathogens appeared to be linked with several of the most significant clusters. A later analysis linked some 17,000 TCR beta sequences to HLA alleles at 0.05 false discovery rate.

The V gene is TRBV28, the J gene TRBJ1-4; 9 nucleotides match TRBD1. Sequencing input: PBMCs. This sequence was found in a male donor in good health and CMV-seronegative. CDR3 in DNA: TGTGCCAGCAGTTTTCCGACAGGGGGGAATGAAAAACTGTTTTTT. Amino acids: CASSFPTGGNEKLFF.